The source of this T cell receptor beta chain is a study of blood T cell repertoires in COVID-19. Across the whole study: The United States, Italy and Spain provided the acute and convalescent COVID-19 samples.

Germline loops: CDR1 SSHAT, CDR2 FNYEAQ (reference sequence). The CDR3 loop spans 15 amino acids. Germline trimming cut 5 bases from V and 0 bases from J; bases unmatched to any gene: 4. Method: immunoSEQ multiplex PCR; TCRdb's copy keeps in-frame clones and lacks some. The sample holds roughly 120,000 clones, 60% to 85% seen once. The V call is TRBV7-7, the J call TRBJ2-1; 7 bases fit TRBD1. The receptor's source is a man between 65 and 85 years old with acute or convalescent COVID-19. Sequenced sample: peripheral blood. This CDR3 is CASSEGQSSYNEQFF. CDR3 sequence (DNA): TGTGCCAGCAGCGAGGGACAGAGCTCCTACAATGAGCAGTTCTTC.